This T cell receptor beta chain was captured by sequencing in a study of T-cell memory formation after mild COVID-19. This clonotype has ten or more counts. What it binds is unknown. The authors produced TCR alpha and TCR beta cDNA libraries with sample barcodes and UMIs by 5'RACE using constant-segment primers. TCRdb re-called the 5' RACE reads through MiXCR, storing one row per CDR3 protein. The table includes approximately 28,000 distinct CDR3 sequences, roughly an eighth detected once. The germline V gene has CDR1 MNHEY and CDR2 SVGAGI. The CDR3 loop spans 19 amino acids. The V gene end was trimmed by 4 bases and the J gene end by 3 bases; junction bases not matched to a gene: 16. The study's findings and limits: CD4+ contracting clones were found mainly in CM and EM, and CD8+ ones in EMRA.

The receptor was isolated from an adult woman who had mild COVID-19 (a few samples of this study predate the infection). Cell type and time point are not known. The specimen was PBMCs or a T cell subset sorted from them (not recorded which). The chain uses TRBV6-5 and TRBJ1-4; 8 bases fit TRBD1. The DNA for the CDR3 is TGTGCCAGCAGTTCTATCGGGAGGGGGACAGGAGCGGCTAATGAAAAACTGTTTTTT. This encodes CASSSIGRGTGAANEKLFF.